This T cell receptor beta chain was captured by sequencing in a study of human T cells and chemical hapten exposure. Whole-study results and caveats: TCRs exceeding 1 in 1000 frequency stayed unchanged with DPC sensitization. It should be noted that donors had alopecia, so their immune response may differ from healthy people's. Compared with pre-sensitization or healthy control sets, expanded TCRs clustered more.

The time point here: pre-sensitization, week 0. Regarding treatment: therapeutic diphenylcyclopropenone sensitization with weekly scalp DPC. MiXCR was run by TCRdb on the RACE reads, yielding one entry per CDR3 protein. Found here are 250,000 or so distinct CDR3 sequences, approximately 7.5% of them singletons; the top ten hold more than 0.95%. Concerning this clonotype itself: Its antigen is currently unknown.

With 4 bases clipped from V and 4 bases from J, the junction kept 13 bases outside the gene matches. The CDR3 totals 16 residues. The germline V gene encodes CDR1 MNHEY and CDR2 SVGAGI. This TCR derives from a young man with alopecia areata. Some clones in this sample may be carry-over from other donors' samples. The rearrangement uses TRBV6-5 and TRBJ2-7, with 7 bases fitting TRBD1. Here the sequenced sample was whole blood, taken in connection with sensitization to the hapten diphenylcyclopropenone (DPC). CDR3 sequence (DNA): TGTGCCAGCAGTTTAGGACAGGCCCCCCGGGGATACGAGCAGTACTTC. It codes for CASSLGQAPRGYEQYF.